This T cell receptor beta chain was sequenced in a study of blood T cell repertoires in COVID-19. As for the study in general: The United States, Italy and Spain were the sources of the acute and convalescent COVID-19 samples. Sources were T cells, B-cell-depleted T cells, or PBMCs; the material itself was cDNA or gDNA.

Original methodology: Reference gene primer amplification gave nucleated cell count estimates. Profiled with immunoSEQ multiplex PCR; TCRdb holds only in-frame clones, not every one. V and J calls and clone size are copied from that table; D and trimming were computed from the DNA. The data contain roughly 220,000 clones, around four fifths of them singletons. The TCR sequence derives from a woman aged 55-69 years who had recovered from COVID-19. The sample comprised peripheral blood.

The CDR3 region has the DNA TGTGCCAGCAGCTTAGGAGCGAACACTGAAGCTTTCTTT. Translated, it gives CASSLGANTEAFF. The chain has TRBV7-8 and TRBJ1-1; D ambiguous. In germline, CDR1 is SGHVS, CDR2 FQNEAQ. Trimming removed 1 base at V and 1 base at J, with 4 bases between. The length of the CDR3 is 13 residues.